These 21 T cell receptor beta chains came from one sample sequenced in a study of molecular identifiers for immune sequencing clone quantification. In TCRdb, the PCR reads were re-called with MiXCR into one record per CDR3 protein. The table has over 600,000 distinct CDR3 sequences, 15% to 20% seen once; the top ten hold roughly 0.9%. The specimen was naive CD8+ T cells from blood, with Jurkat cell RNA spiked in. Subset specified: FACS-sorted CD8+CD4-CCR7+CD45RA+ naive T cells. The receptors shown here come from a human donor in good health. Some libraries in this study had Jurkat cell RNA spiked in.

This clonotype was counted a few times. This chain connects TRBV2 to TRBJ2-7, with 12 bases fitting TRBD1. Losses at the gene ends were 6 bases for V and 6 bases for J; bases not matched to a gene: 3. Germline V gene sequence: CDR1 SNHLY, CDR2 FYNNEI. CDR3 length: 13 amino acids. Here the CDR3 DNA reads TGTGCCAGCAGGGGACAGGGGGCAAGCGAGCAGTACTTC. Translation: CASRGQGASEQYF.

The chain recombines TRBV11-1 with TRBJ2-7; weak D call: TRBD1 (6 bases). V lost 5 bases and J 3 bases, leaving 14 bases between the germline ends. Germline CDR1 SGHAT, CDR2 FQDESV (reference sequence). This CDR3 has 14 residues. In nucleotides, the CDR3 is TGTGCCAGCAGCATGCCGGGACAATACTACGAGCAGTACTTC. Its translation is CASSMPGQYYEQYF.

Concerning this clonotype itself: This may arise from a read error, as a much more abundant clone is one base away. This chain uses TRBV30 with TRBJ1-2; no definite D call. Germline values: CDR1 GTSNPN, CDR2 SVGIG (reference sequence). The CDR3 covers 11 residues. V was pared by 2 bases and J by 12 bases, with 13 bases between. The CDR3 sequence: CAWSQTQGHTF. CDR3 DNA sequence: TGTGCCTGGAGTCAGACTCAAGGCCACACCTTC.

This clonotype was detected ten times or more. CDR3 protein: CSARDRLGYSNQPQHF. DNA for the CDR3: TGCAGTGCTAGAGATAGGCTGGGGTACAGCAATCAGCCCCAGCATTTT. The V and J genes are TRBV20-1 and TRBJ1-5; no clear D gene. V dropped 0 bases and J dropped 1 base, with 13 bases sitting between them. CDR1 and CDR2 (germline): DFQATT, SNEGSKA (reference sequence). The CDR3 is 16 residues long.

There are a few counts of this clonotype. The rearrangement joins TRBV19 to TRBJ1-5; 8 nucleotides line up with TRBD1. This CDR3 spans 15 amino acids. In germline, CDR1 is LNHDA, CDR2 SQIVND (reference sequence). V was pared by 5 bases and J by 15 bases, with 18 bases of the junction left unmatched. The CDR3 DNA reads TGTGCCAGTAGTGGAATGGGCAGGGGGCCAAGTGAGAGGCATTTT. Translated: CASSGMGRGPSERHF.

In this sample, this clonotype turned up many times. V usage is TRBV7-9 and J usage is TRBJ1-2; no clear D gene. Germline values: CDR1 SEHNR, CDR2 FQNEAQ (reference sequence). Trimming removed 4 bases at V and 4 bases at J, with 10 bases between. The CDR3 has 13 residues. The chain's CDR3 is CASSSIGSYGYTF. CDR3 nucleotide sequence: TGTGCCAGCAGCTCAATTGGCAGCTATGGCTACACCTTC.

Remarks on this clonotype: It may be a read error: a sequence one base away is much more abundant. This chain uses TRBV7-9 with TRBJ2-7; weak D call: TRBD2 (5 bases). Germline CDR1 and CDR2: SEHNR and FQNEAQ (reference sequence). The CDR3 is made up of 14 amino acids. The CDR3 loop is CACSPRAESYEQYF. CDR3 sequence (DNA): TGTGCCTGCAGCCCGCGGGCGGAGTCCTACGAGCAGTACTTC.

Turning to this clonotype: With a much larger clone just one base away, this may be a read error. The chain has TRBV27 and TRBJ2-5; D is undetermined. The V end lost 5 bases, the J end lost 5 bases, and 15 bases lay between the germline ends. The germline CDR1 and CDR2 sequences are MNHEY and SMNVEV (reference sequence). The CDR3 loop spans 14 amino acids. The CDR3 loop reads CASSLLEGIETQYF. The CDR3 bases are TGTGCCAGCAGTCTGCTGGAAGGTATTGAGACCCAGTACTTC.

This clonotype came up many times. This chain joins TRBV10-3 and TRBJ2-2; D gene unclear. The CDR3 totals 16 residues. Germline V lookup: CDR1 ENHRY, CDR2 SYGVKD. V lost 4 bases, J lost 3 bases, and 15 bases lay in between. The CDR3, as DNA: TGTGCCATCAGTGGGGTGCCCCCGGGCGACACCGGGGAGCTGTTTTTT. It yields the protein CAISGVPPGDTGELFF.

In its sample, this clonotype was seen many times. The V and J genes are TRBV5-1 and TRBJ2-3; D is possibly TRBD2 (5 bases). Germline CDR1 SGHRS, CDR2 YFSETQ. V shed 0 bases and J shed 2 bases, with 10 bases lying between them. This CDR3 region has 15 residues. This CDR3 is CASSLASGLTDTQYF. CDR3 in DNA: TGCGCCAGCAGCTTGGCAAGCGGCCTCACAGATACGCAGTATTTT. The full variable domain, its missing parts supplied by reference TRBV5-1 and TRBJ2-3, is KAGVTQTPRYLIKTRGQQVTLSCSPISGHRSVSWYQQTPGQGLQFLFEYFSETQRNKGNFPGRFSGRQFSNSRSEMNVSTLELGDSALYLCASSLASGLTDTQYFGPGTRLTVL.

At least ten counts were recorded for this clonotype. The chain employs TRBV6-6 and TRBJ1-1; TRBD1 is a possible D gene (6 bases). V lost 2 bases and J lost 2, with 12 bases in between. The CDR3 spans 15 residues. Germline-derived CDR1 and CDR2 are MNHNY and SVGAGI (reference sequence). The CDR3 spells CASSYDRTVNTEAFF. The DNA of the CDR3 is TGTGCCAGCAGTTACGATAGGACAGTCAACACTGAAGCTTTCTTT.

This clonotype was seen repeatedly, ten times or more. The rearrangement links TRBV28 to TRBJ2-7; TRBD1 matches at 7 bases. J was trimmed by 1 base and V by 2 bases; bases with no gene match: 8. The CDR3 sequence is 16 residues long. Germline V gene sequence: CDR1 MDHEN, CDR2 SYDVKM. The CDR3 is CASSLSLGQLSYEQYF. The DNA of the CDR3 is TGTGCCAGCAGTTTAAGTTTGGGACAGCTGTCCTACGAGCAGTACTTC.

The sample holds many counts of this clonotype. CDR3 loop: CASSLEALLGGTDTQYF. The CDR3 coding sequence is TGTGCCAGCAGCTTGGAGGCCCTGCTCGGGGGCACAGATACGCAGTATTTT. The chain couples TRBV5-4 to TRBJ2-3, with a tentative D call TRBD2 (5 bases). This CDR3 is built from 17 residues. The ends were cut back, 0 bases at V and 1 base at J, with 15 bases in the middle. Germline V gene sequence: CDR1 SGHNT, CDR2 YYREEE (reference sequence).

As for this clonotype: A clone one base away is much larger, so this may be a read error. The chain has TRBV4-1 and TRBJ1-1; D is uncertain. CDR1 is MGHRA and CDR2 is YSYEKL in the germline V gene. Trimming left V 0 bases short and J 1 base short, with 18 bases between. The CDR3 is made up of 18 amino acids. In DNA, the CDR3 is TGCGCCAGCAGCCAAGATTTGGCGTTCGGGCCCACGAACACTGAAGCTTTCTTT. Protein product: CASSQDLAFGPTNTEAFF.

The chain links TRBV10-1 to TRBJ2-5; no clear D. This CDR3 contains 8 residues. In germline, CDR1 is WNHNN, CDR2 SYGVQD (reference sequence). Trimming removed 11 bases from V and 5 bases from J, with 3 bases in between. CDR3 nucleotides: TGCGCCGGGGAGACCCAGTACTTC. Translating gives CAGETQYF.

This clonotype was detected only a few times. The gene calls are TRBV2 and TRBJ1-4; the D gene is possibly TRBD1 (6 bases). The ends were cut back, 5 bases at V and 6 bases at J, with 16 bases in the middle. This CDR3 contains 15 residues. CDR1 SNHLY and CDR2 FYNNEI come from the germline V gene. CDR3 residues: CASSSHREVDEKLFF. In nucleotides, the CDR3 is TGTGCCAGCAGTTCACACAGGGAGGTGGATGAAAAACTGTTTTTT.

The CDR3 region is CASSAGQDSYNSPLHF. CDR3 in DNA: TGTGCCAGCAGTGCCGGACAGGACTCCTATAATTCACCCCTCCACTTT. The rearrangement links TRBV2 to TRBJ1-6, with 7 bases fitting TRBD1. After removal of 4 bases from V and 0 bases from J, the junction contained 3 bases not matched to a gene. This CDR3 has 16 residues. Germline V gives CDR1 SNHLY, CDR2 FYNNEI.

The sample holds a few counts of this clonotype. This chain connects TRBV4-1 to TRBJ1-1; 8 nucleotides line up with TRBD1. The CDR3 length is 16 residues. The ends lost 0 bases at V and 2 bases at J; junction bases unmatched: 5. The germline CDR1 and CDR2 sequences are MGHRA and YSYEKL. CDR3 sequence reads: CASSQDGTGGNTEAFF. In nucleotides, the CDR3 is TGCGCCAGCAGCCAAGATGGCACAGGGGGAAACACTGAAGCTTTCTTT.

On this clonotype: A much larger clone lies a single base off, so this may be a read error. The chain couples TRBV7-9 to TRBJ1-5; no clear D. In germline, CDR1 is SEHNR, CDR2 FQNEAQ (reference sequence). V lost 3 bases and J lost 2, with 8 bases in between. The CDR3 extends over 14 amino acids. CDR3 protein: CASSFGEGNQPQHF. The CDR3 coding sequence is TGTGCCAGCAGCTTTGGTGAGGGCAATCAGCCCCAGCATTTT.

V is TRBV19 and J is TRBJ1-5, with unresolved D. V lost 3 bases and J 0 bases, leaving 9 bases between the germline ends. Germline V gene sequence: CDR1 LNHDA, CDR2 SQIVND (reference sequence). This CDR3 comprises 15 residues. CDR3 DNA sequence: TGTGCCAGTAGTATGGTAGGGAGTAGCAATCAGCCCCAGCATTTT. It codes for CASSMVGSSNQPQHF.

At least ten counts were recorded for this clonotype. CDR3 protein: CSVEYMHRNTEAFF. DNA for the CDR3: TGCAGCGTTGAGTACATGCATAGGAACACTGAAGCTTTCTTT. The chain combines TRBV29-1 with TRBJ1-1, with D unclear. Between the trimmed V and J ends, which lost 3 bases and 1 base, there was a span of 12 bases. CDR3 length: 14 amino acids. The V gene's germline CDR1 is SQVTM and CDR2 ANQGSEA.